Listed below are T cell receptor beta chains from one sample, sequenced in a study of cytomegalovirus exposure and HLA in healthy donors. Repertoires were generated with immunoSEQ multiplex PCR, while TCRdb's copy carries only in-frame clones and drops some. The sample includes about 200,000 clones, more than 65% of them seen just once. The sequencing input was PBMCs. The receptors come from a man aged 45-65 years in good health and CMV-seronegative. Each CDR3 is given with its conserved first and last residue. Each record gives: V gene, clone size, D gene, J gene, CDR3 length, CDR3 DNA, CDR3 protein. D genes are given only for firm matches. Rows give clone size only sometimes, using once, few, many, or a class for an expanded clone.

V: TRBV13
size: NA
D: NA
J: TRBJ1-1
length: 17
DNA: TGTGCCAGCAGCTCTGGGACACAGGGTAACATGAACACTGAAGCTTTCTTT
CDR3: CASSSGTQGNMNTEAFF

V: TRBV9
size: NA
D: NA
J: TRBJ2-7
length: 14
DNA: TGTGCCAGCAGCGTAGACTTTGGGGCTTACGAGCAGTACTTC
CDR3: CASSVDFGAYEQYF

V: TRBV5-6
size: NA
D: NA
J: TRBJ1-6
length: 16
DNA: TGTGCCAGCAGCTACCGGGGTCGCTCCTATAATTCACCCCTCCACTTT
CDR3: CASSYRGRSYNSPLHF

V: TRBV7-9
size: NA
D: NA
J: TRBJ2-3
length: 17
DNA: TGTGCCAGCAGCAAACTCTTACAGGGTCTGGGCGCAGATACGCAGTATTTT
CDR3: CASSKLLQGLGADTQYF

V: TRBV4-1
size: NA
D: NA
J: TRBJ2-7
length: 17
DNA: TGCGCCAGCAGCCAAGAACTCGATTCGGGAGAGGCCTACGAGCAGTACTTC
CDR3: CASSQELDSGEAYEQYF

V: TRBV30
size: NA
D: NA
J: TRBJ1-3
length: 14
DNA: TGTGCCTGCCTACAGGACCTAACTGGAAACACCATATATTTT
CDR3: CACLQDLTGNTIYF

V: TRBV29-1
size: NA
D: TRBD1
J: TRBJ1-1
length: 13
DNA: TGCAGCGCCCAAGACAGGGGGCCCAATGAAGCTTTCTTT
CDR3: CSAQDRGPNEAFF

V: TRBV10-3
size: few
D: TRBD1
J: TRBJ2-5
length: 13
DNA: TGTGCCATCAGGGGGGCAGGGGGAGAGACCCAGTACTTC
CDR3: CAIRGAGGETQYF

V: TRBV28
size: NA
D: TRBD1
J: TRBJ1-1
length: 15
DNA: TGTGCCAGCAGTTTATACCAGGGGGCGAACACTGAAGCTTTCTTT
CDR3: CASSLYQGANTEAFF

V: TRBV5-1
size: NA
D: TRBD2
J: TRBJ2-3
length: 15
DNA: TGCGCCAGCAGCCCGGGACTAGCGAGCACAGATACGCAGTATTTT
CDR3: CASSPGLASTDTQYF

V: TRBV2
size: NA
D: TRBD1
J: TRBJ1-5
length: 14
DNA: TGTGCCAGCAGTTGGGGACAGCTTAATCAGCCCCAGCATTTT
CDR3: CASSWGQLNQPQHF

V: TRBV6-1
size: NA
D: TRBD1
J: TRBJ2-7
length: 15
DNA: TGTGCCAGCAGTGCCGGACAGGGGACGATCTACGAGCAGTACTTC
CDR3: CASSAGQGTIYEQYF

V: TRBV5-1
size: few
D: NA
J: TRBJ2-7
length: 15
DNA: TGCGCCAGCAGCTTGATGACAGCCTTCTCCTACGAGCAGTACTTC
CDR3: CASSLMTAFSYEQYF

V: TRBV4-1
size: NA
D: NA
J: TRBJ2-7
length: 13
DNA: TGCGCCAGCAGCCTGAGCCCAGGATACGAGCAGTACTTC
CDR3: CASSLSPGYEQYF

V: TRBV7-9
size: NA
D: NA
J: TRBJ2-3
length: 14
DNA: TGTGCCAGGATAGAGGGAAAGGGCACAGATACGCAGTATTTT
CDR3: CARIEGKGTDTQYF

V: TRBV7-9
size: NA
D: NA
J: TRBJ2-1
length: 13
DNA: TGTGCCAGCAGCCCAGTACGTCAGGGTGAGCAGTTCTTC
CDR3: CASSPVRQGEQFF

V: TRBV28
size: NA
D: TRBD1
J: TRBJ1-3
length: 15
DNA: TGTGCCAGCAGTGAACAGGGGGCGACTGGAAACACCATATATTTT
CDR3: CASSEQGATGNTIYF

V: TRBV27
size: NA
D: TRBD2
J: TRBJ2-2
length: 16
DNA: TGTGCCAGCGGACTAGCGGGAGACTTTTTGACCGGGGAGCTGTTTTTT
CDR3: CASGLAGDFLTGELFF

V: TRBV29-1
size: NA
D: NA
J: TRBJ1-2
length: 13
DNA: TGCAGCGTTGTGACTGATAGTAACTATGGCTACACCTTC
CDR3: CSVVTDSNYGYTF

V: TRBV28
size: NA
D: NA
J: TRBJ2-5
length: 13
DNA: TGTGCCAGCAGTCATCACACTAGGGAGACCCAGTACTTC
CDR3: CASSHHTRETQYF

V: TRBV10-3
size: NA
D: NA
J: TRBJ2-1
length: 15
DNA: TGTGCCATCAGTGAGGTGGGTCAGGGCGGCAATGAGCAGTTCTTC
CDR3: CAISEVGQGGNEQFF

V: TRBV7-6
size: NA
D: NA
J: TRBJ2-7
length: 15
DNA: TGTGCCAGCAGCTTAGAAAGTACAGCCAACTACGAGCAGTACTTC
CDR3: CASSLESTANYEQYF

V: TRBV19
size: NA
D: TRBD1
J: TRBJ2-1
length: 15
DNA: TGTGCCAGTAGTGACCCAGGGGGCGCCTACAATGAGCAGTTCTTC
CDR3: CASSDPGGAYNEQFF

V: TRBV6-5
size: NA
D: TRBD1
J: TRBJ2-1
length: 16
DNA: TGTGCCAGCAGTTACTTGATCGGACAGGGGGCCGATGAGCAGTTCTTC
CDR3: CASSYLIGQGADEQFF

V: TRBV9
size: once
D: TRBD1
J: TRBJ1-4
length: 16
DNA: TGTGCCAGCAGCCCCAGCCAGGGGGCGACTAATGAAAAACTGTTTTTT
CDR3: CASSPSQGATNEKLFF

V: TRBV4-2
size: NA
D: TRBD1
J: TRBJ1-2
length: 16
DNA: TGTGCCAGCAGCCAAGGGGACAGGGGGCGCGACTATGGCTACACCTTC
CDR3: CASSQGDRGRDYGYTF

V: TRBV2
size: once
D: NA
J: TRBJ1-3
length: 13
DNA: TGTGCCAGCAGTGGGGGGCGCGGAAACACCATATATTTT
CDR3: CASSGGRGNTIYF

V: TRBV5-1
size: NA
D: TRBD2
J: TRBJ2-1
length: 17
DNA: TGCGCCAGCAGCTTGGCATCTGGACTAGCGGGAGGATATGAGCAGTTCTTC
CDR3: CASSLASGLAGGYEQFF

V: TRBV6-5
size: NA
D: TRBD2
J: TRBJ2-7
length: 13
DNA: TGTGCCAGCCGCGGGGGGAGAAACTACGAGCAGTACTTC
CDR3: CASRGGRNYEQYF

V: TRBV28
size: few
D: NA
J: TRBJ2-7
length: 15
DNA: TGTGCCAGCAGTTTCCTTAAGAGGGCTTACGGCGAGCAGTACTTC
CDR3: CASSFLKRAYGEQYF

V: TRBV5-4
size: NA
D: NA
J: TRBJ2-3
length: 14
DNA: TGTGCCAGCAGCTTAGGGAGTAAGACAGGCACGCAGTATTTT
CDR3: CASSLGSKTGTQYF

V: TRBV7-9
size: NA
D: NA
J: TRBJ2-1
length: 13
DNA: TGTGCCAGCAGCTTAGCCAGGGCGGATGAGCAGTTCTTC
CDR3: CASSLARADEQFF

V: TRBV2
size: NA
D: TRBD1
J: TRBJ1-2
length: 13
DNA: TGTGCCAGCAGTCCGACAGGGGGCAGGGGCTACACCTTC
CDR3: CASSPTGGRGYTF

V: TRBV9
size: NA
D: TRBD1
J: TRBJ1-4
length: 15
DNA: TGTGCCAGCAGCGGAGGGACAGGGGTTAATGAAAAACTGTTTTTT
CDR3: CASSGGTGVNEKLFF

V: TRBV7-3
size: NA
D: TRBD1
J: TRBJ1-4
length: 19
DNA: TGTGCCAGCAGCTTAAATAGGTCCGGAGACAGGGCGAAAAAAGAAAAACTGTTTTTT
CDR3: CASSLNRSGDRAKKEKLFF

V: TRBV5-4
size: once
D: TRBD2
J: TRBJ2-2
length: 17
DNA: TGTGCCAGCAGCTCCGGGGTGCTAGCGGGATACACCGGGGAGCTGTTTTTT
CDR3: CASSSGVLAGYTGELFF

V: TRBV28
size: NA
D: TRBD2
J: TRBJ2-2
length: 16
DNA: TGTGCCAGCAGTACTGTTACTAGCGGGAAAAGCGGGGAGCTGTTTTTT
CDR3: CASSTVTSGKSGELFF

V: TRBV28
size: NA
D: TRBD1
J: TRBJ2-7
length: 14
DNA: TGTGCCAGCAGTCCCCGGGACAGGGGCAACGAGCAGTACTTC
CDR3: CASSPRDRGNEQYF

V: TRBV6-6
size: NA
D: TRBD2
J: TRBJ2-2
length: 15
DNA: TGTGCCAGCAAACTTGGACTAGCGGGAGCTGGGGAGCTGTTTTTT
CDR3: CASKLGLAGAGELFF

V: TRBV6-6
size: NA
D: TRBD2
J: TRBJ2-1
length: 16
DNA: TGTGCCAGCAGTTCGACGGCTAGCGGGAGCTACAATGAGCAGTTCTTC
CDR3: CASSSTASGSYNEQFF

V: TRBV5-4
size: NA
D: TRBD1
J: TRBJ2-7
length: 13
DNA: TGTGCCAGCAGCTTGGGGCAGGGGGCCGAGCAGTACTTC
CDR3: CASSLGQGAEQYF

V: TRBV27
size: NA
D: TRBD1
J: TRBJ2-7
length: 16
DNA: TGTGCCAGCAGTCACATCCTTCGACAGGGTACCTACGAGCAGTACTTC
CDR3: CASSHILRQGTYEQYF

V: TRBV9
size: NA
D: NA
J: TRBJ1-3
length: 15
DNA: TGTGCCAGCAGCCCCCCTGGGACAAATGGAAACACCATATATTTT
CDR3: CASSPPGTNGNTIYF

V: TRBV9
size: NA
D: TRBD1
J: TRBJ1-1
length: 15
DNA: TGTGCCAGCGGACATGGAGACAGGGGTAACACTGAAGCTTTCTTT
CDR3: CASGHGDRGNTEAFF

V: TRBV10-3
size: NA
D: NA
J: TRBJ1-1
length: 15
DNA: TGTGCCATCAGTGAGTCGAACCTGGGGCCCACTGAAGCTTTCTTT
CDR3: CAISESNLGPTEAFF

V: TRBV6-5
size: NA
D: TRBD1
J: TRBJ2-7
length: 14
DNA: TGTGCCAGCAGTTATGGGACAGGGGTTTACGAGCAGTACTTC
CDR3: CASSYGTGVYEQYF

V: TRBV6-5
size: once
D: NA
J: TRBJ1-5
length: 14
DNA: TGTGCCAGCAGCCCTGACAGGCCTAATCAGCCCCAGCATTTT
CDR3: CASSPDRPNQPQHF

V: TRBV18
size: NA
D: TRBD1
J: TRBJ2-3
length: 16
DNA: TGTGCCAGCTCACCACCTGTGGCAGGGGGCGCAGATACGCAGTATTTT
CDR3: CASSPPVAGGADTQYF

V: TRBV7-2
size: few
D: NA
J: TRBJ1-5
length: 19
DNA: TGTGCCAGCAGCTTAGTAGCCGCCAGGGGTCCTAGGGGCAATCAGCCCCAGCATTTT
CDR3: CASSLVAARGPRGNQPQHF

V: TRBV6-6
size: NA
D: TRBD1
J: TRBJ1-1
length: 14
DNA: TGTGCCAGCAGTCCTCGGGACAGGAACACTGAAGCTTTCTTT
CDR3: CASSPRDRNTEAFF

V: TRBV5-4
size: NA
D: NA
J: TRBJ1-1
length: 15
DNA: TGTGCCAGCAGCTCCCTAGGACAAACGAGGACTGAAGCTTTCTTT
CDR3: CASSSLGQTRTEAFF

V: TRBV15
size: once
D: NA
J: TRBJ2-1
length: 15
DNA: TGTGCCACCAGCACCGGGACTTCCTCCTACAATGAGCAGTTCTTC
CDR3: CATSTGTSSYNEQFF

V: TRBV6-1
size: NA
D: TRBD2
J: TRBJ2-1
length: 15
DNA: TGTGCCAGCAGTGGGGAAGCGGGAGGGTACAATGAGCAGTTCTTC
CDR3: CASSGEAGGYNEQFF

V: TRBV2
size: NA
D: NA
J: TRBJ2-2
length: 16
DNA: TGTGCCAGCAGTGTTGGTATGGGACTCCGGACCGGGGAGCTGTTTTTT
CDR3: CASSVGMGLRTGELFF